The present entry profiles one T cell receptor (beta chain) with its context. The antigen remains unidentified. This sample was included in a study of T cell responses to AZD1222 COVID-19 vaccine. Study conclusions and caveats: At 160-218 and 743-854, vaccine-associated CD4 TCRs were dominant, and they spanned spike.

Produced via immunoSEQ multiplex PCR; TCRdb's table is partial and in-frame only. The sample lists some 71,000 clones; roughly nine tenths were seen once. V was pared by 6 bases and J by 8 bases, with 10 bases between. Germline V gene sequence: CDR1 LNHDA, CDR2 SQIVND (reference sequence). This CDR3 comprises 11 residues. The chain joins TRBV19 to TRBJ1-2; D gene ambiguous. The sample was peripheral blood, taken 28 days after the second AZD1222 dose. The source is an adult who received the AZD1222 COVID-19 vaccine. CDR3 residues: CASSLGPGYTF. The CDR3 DNA sequence: TGTGCCAGTAGCCTGGGTCCCGGCTACACCTTC. Using reference TRBV19 and TRBJ1-2 for the parts outside the CDR3, the full variable domain is DGGITQSPKYLFRKEGQNVTLSCEQNLNHDAMYWYRQDPGQGLRLIYYSQIVNDFQKGDIAEGYSVSREKKESFPLTVTSAQKNPTAFYLCASSLGPGYTFGSGTRLTVV.